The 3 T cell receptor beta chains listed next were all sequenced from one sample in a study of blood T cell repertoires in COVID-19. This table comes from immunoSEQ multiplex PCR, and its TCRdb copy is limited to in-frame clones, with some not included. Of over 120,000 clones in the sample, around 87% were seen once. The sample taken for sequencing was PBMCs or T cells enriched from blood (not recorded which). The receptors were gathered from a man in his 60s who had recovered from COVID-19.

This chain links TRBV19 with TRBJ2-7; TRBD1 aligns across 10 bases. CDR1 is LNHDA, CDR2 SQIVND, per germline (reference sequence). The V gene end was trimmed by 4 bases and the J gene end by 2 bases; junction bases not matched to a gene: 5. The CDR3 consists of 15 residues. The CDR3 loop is CASSTTGQGPYEQYF. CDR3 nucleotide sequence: TGTGCCAGTAGTACCACGGGACAGGGGCCCTACGAGCAGTACTTC.

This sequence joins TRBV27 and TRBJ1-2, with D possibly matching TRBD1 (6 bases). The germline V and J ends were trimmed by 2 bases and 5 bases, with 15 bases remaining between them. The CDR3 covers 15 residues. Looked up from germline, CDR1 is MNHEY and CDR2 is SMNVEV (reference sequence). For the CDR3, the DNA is TGTGCCAGCAGTTTAACCGCTTTGGGGGCTTATGGCTACACCTTC. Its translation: CASSLTALGAYGYTF.

CDR3 nucleotide sequence: TGTGCCAGCAGCACGACAGGGGTGCTATATAGCAATCAGCCCCAGCATTTT. Its translation: CASSTTGVLYSNQPQHF. This chain connects TRBV5-5 to TRBJ1-5; 8 positions match TRBD1. The CDR3 runs to 17 residues. Germline values: CDR1 SGHKS, CDR2 YYEKEE (reference sequence). The V gene end was trimmed by 4 bases and the J gene end by 0 bases; junction bases not matched to a gene: 9. Full variable domain (outside the CDR3, taken from reference TRBV5-5 and TRBJ1-5): DAGVTQSPTHLIKTRGQQVTLRCSPISGHKSVSWYQQVLGQGPQFIFQYYEKEERGRGNFPDRFSARQFPNYSSELNVNALLLGDSALYLCASSTTGVLYSNQPQHFGDGTRLSIL.